A selection of T cell receptor beta chains follows, all from one sample in a study of T cells after yellow fever vaccination. TCRdb ran MiXCR on the 5' RACE reads and lists one entry per CDR3 protein. This sample has about 130,000 distinct CDR3 sequences, with 6.6% found just once. This specimen consisted of CD4+ T cells sorted from PBMCs, obtained 10 days after the yellow fever booster vaccination. The receptors were gathered from a man aged 30-40 years who received the YFV17D yellow fever vaccine. Each CDR3 is given with its conserved first and last residue. D genes are given only for firm matches. Expanded clones get a size class; other rows say once, few or many, or leave the size out.

V	J	size	D	DNA	CDR3
TRBV15	TRBJ2-7	many	.	TGTGCCACCAGCAACGACTTCGGGTACGAGCAGTACTTC	CATSNDFGYEQYF
TRBV6-5	TRBJ2-1	many	.	TGTGCCAGCAGTTACTTGGCAGGGAAACACAATGAGCAGTTCTTC	CASSYLAGKHNEQFF
TRBV18	TRBJ2-4	many	.	TGTGCCAGCTCACCAACAGGGTCGGAAAACATTCAGTACTTC	CASSPTGSENIQYF
TRBV20-1	TRBJ2-1	many	.	TGCAGTGCCAGGACGGCAGGGTTGAGGTTTTTTGAGCAGTTCTTC	CSARTAGLRFFEQFF
TRBV5-1	TRBJ2-2	many	.	TGCGCCAGCGGCCCCTCTTGGGTCGGGGAGCTGTTTTTT	CASGPSWVGELFF
TRBV12-3/TRBV12-4	TRBJ2-1	many	.	TGTGCCAGCACCCGAGACAGTGAGCAGTTCTTC	CASTRDSEQFF
TRBV5-1	TRBJ2-3	many	TRBD2	TGCGCCAGCAGCTTGCCTAGCGGGAGGGCAGCCACAGATACGCAGTATTTT	CASSLPSGRAATDTQYF
TRBV2	TRBJ2-2	many	.	TGTGCCAGCAGTGGGACGATCGGGGAGCTGTTTTTT	CASSGTIGELFF
TRBV12-3/TRBV12-4	TRBJ1-2	.	.	TGTGCCAGCAGTTTGTGGCCTGGCTACACCTTC	CASSLWPGYTF
TRBV7-2	TRBJ2-7	few	TRBD2	TGTGCCAGTCGGGGGGGGGGCGACGAGCAGTACTTC	CASRGGGDEQYF
TRBV12-3/TRBV12-4	TRBJ2-7	many	.	TGTGCCAGCAGTTTGGCGACCGGGGCCTACGAGCAGTACTTC	CASSLATGAYEQYF
TRBV19	TRBJ2-7	.	TRBD1	TGTGCCAGTAGTATTGGGACAGAATACGAGCAGTACTTC	CASSIGTEYEQYF
TRBV30	TRBJ2-7	few	TRBD1	TGTGCCTCCCCCGGAGGAATGACAGGGGGATTGTACTTC	CASPGGMTGGLYF
TRBV28	TRBJ2-5	few	TRBD2	TGTGCCAGCCTGGACGGAGCGGGAGGCCCTAGGGGCGAGGTAGAGACCCAGTACTTC	CASLDGAGGPRGEVETQYF
TRBV4-3	TRBJ2-3	many	.	TGCGCCAGCAGCCAAGGGACAACTAGCACAGATACGCAGTATTTT	CASSQGTTSTDTQYF
TRBV7-2	TRBJ2-5	.	.	TGTGCCAGCAACTTTGGGACTGCCGAGGCCCAGTACTTC	CASNFGTAEAQYF
TRBV20-1	TRBJ2-5	many	.	TGCAGTGCTCGACAAGAGACCCAGTACTTC	CSARQETQYF
TRBV18	TRBJ1-1	many	.	TGTGCCAGCTCACCAAACAGGGCGACAGCTACTGAAGCTTTCTTT	CASSPNRATATEAFF
TRBV29-1	TRBJ2-7	many	TRBD1	TGCAGCGCTAGGAGTGGGACAGGGGGTCTCTACGAGCAGTACTTC	CSARSGTGGLYEQYF
TRBV6-1	TRBJ2-7	many	.	TGTGCCAGCAAAATCGGTACACCCTACGAGCAGTACTTC	CASKIGTPYEQYF
TRBV24-1	TRBJ2-5	many	.	TGTGCCACCAGTGGAGGGGTTCACGAGACCCAGTACTTC	CATSGGVHETQYF
TRBV28	TRBJ1-2	many	.	TGTGCCAGCAGTAGCGCAGTTCCTAACTATGGCTACACCTTC	CASSSAVPNYGYTF
TRBV24-1	TRBJ2-1	.	.	TGTGCCACCAGTGACCTCAGGGTGAATGAGCAGTTCTTC	CATSDLRVNEQFF
TRBV27	TRBJ2-1	many	.	TGTGCCAGCAGTTTCCTGCGGGGAGAAAACAATGAGCAGTTCTTC	CASSFLRGENNEQFF
TRBV20-1	TRBJ2-3	many	.	TGCAGTGCTGTACAGGGCATCAGCACAGATACGCAGTATTTT	CSAVQGISTDTQYF